The 2 T cell receptor beta chains listed next were all sequenced from one sample in a study of blood T cells in healthy people across ages. Then a second PCR, running about 7 to 11 cycles, was carried out with a sample-barcoded 5' primer and a J-beta primer mix. MiXCR, applied by TCRdb to the 5' RACE reads, yields one record per CDR3 protein. The repertoire includes fewer than 1,000,000 distinct CDR3 sequences, 35% to 60% of them detected once, and roughly 20% sits in the top ten. The sequencing input was blood. These receptors came from a man older than 75 in good health.

As concerns this clonotype: An end of the junction does not agree with germline; a read error may underlie this. The chain is built from TRBV29-1 and TRBJ1-1; 7 nucleotides line up with TRBD1. This CDR3 has 13 amino acids. Germline V gene data show CDR1 as SQVTM and CDR2 as ANQGSEA. The CDR3 is CSAGKGANTEAFF. Written as DNA, the CDR3 is TGCAGCGCTGGGAAGGGGGCGAACACGGAAGCTTTCTTT.

This clonotype has at least ten counts. The genes are TRBV5-6 and TRBJ2-3, with 7 bases matching TRBD2. There are 15 residues in the CDR3. Germline loops: CDR1 SGHDT, CDR2 YYEEEE. Germline trimming cut 4 bases from V and 2 bases from J; bases unmatched to any gene: 7. CDR3 in amino acids: CASSRRGRATDTQYF. CDR3 sequence (DNA): TGTGCCAGCAGCAGGCGCGGGAGAGCCACAGATACGCAGTATTTT. Variable domain in full (rest from reference TRBV5-6 and TRBJ2-3): DAGVTQSPTHLIKTRGQQVTLRCSPKSGHDTVSWYQQALGQGPQFIFQYYEEEERQRGNFPDRFSGHQFPNYSSELNVNALLLGDSALYLCASSRRGRATDTQYFGPGTRLTVL.